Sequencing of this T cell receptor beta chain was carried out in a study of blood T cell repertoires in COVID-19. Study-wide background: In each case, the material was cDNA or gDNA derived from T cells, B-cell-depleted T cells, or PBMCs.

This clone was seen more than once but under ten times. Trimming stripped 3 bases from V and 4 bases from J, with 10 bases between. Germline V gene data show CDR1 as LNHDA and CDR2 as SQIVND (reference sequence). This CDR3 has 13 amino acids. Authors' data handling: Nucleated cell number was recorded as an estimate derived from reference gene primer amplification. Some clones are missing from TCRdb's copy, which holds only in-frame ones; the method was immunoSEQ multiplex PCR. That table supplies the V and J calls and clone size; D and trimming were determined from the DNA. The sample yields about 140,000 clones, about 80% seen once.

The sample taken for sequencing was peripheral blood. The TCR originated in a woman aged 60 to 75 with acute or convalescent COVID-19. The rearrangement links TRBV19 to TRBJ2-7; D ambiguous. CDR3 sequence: CASSIELMYEQYF. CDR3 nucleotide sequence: TGTGCCAGTAGTATTGAACTTATGTACGAGCAGTACTTC.